These 5 T cell receptor beta chains were sequenced from one sample in a study of shared clonotypes between healthy human individuals. Sequenced by immunoSEQ multiplex PCR; TCRdb stores in-frame clones only, minus some. Found here are under 1,100,000 clones, about 74% of them singletons; the top ten hold about 1.5%. What was sequenced was memory CD4+ T cells sorted from blood. Subset defined: CD45RA-negative fraction. The receptors were gathered from a man between 18 and 35 years old in good health.

The chain joins TRBV5-6 to TRBJ2-7; D uncertain. Germline V gene lookup returns CDR1 SGHDT and CDR2 YYEEEE. CDR3 size: 15 residues. V lost 2 bases, J lost 1 base, and 13 bases lay in between. The CDR3 is CASSFRAQGSYEQYF. The CDR3 bases are TGTGCCAGCAGCTTCCGGGCCCAAGGGTCCTACGAGCAGTACTTC.

The sample holds a few counts of this clone. The gene calls are TRBV18 and TRBJ1-5; no reliable D call. Trimming removed 6 bases at V and 4 bases at J, with 7 bases between. The CDR3 sequence is 12 residues long. The germline CDR1 and CDR2 sequences are KGHSH and LQKENI. This chain's CDR3 is CASSNGNQPQHF. The DNA for the CDR3 is TGTGCCAGCTCCAATGGAAATCAGCCCCAGCATTTT.

The chain carries TRBV28 and TRBJ2-5; 9 positions agree with TRBD2. The CDR3 has 16 amino acids. Trimming removed 5 bases from V and 0 bases from J; junction bases left unmatched: 7. CDR1 MDHEN and CDR2 SYDVKM come from the germline V gene. For the CDR3, the DNA is TGTGCCAGCAGTACCTTGGGACTAGCCCACCAAGAGACCCAGTACTTC. Amino acid sequence: CASSTLGLAHQETQYF.

The chain combines TRBV28 with TRBJ1-4; D is perhaps TRBD1 (5 bases). CDR1 is MDHEN and CDR2 is SYDVKM in the germline V gene. Trimming left V 6 bases short and J 5 bases short, with 13 bases between. CDR3 length: 14 amino acids. The DNA of the CDR3 is TGTGCCAGCAGCCTGGGACTGTCGAATGAAAAACTGTTTTTT. Its translation: CASSLGLSNEKLFF.

The chain employs TRBV12-5 and TRBJ2-2; D not resolved. CDR1 is LGHNT, CDR2 FRNRAP, per germline. Trimming stripped 1 base from V and 1 base from J, with 4 bases between. The length of the CDR3 is 14 residues. The CDR3 DNA is TGTGCTAGTGGTTTGGGACAGAACACCGGGGAGCTGTTTTTT. Translating gives CASGLGQNTGELFF.